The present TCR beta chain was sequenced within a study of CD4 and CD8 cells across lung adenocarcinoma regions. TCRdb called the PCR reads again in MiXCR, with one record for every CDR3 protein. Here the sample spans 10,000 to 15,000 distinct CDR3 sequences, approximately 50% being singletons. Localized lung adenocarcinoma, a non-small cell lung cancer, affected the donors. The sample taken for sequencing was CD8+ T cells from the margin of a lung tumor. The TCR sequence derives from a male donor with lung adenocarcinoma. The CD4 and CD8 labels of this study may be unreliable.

CDR3 nucleotides: TGTGCCAGCAGTTACACACAAGCGGGAGGGCCGACAGATACGCAGTATTTT. It specifies CASSYTQAGGPTDTQYF. The V gene is TRBV6-5, the J gene TRBJ2-3, with TRBD2 matching 10 bases. With 2 bases clipped from V and 3 bases from J, the junction kept 8 bases outside the gene matches. This CDR3 comprises 17 residues. CDR1 and CDR2 from the germline V gene are MNHEY and SVGAGI.